This paragraph covers one TCR beta chain sequence. The antigen remains undetermined. These data are taken from a study of cytomegalovirus exposure and HLA in healthy donors. Overall study findings and caveats: Rates of TCR association differed by HLA locus in a later analysis, with DRB1 highest and HLA-C lowest.

The length of the CDR3 is 14 residues. CDR1 is SGHDT and CDR2 is YYEEEE in the germline V gene. Between the trimmed V and J ends, which lost 1 base and 4 bases, there was a span of 11 bases. PCR amplification relied on 60 Vbeta primers (plus 13 Jbeta primers). TCRdb's table, derived via immunoSEQ multiplex PCR, lists solely in-frame clones and lacks some. Of 190,000 or so clones listed, 75% to 85% are singletons. The sequencing input was PBMCs. V usage is TRBV5-6 and J usage is TRBJ1-2; a possible D gene is TRBD1 (6 bases). The TCR sequence derives from a boy aged 5-17 years in good health and CMV-seronegative. CDR3 sequence reads: CASSLSQGTYGYTF. Written as DNA, the CDR3 is TGTGCCAGCAGCTTGTCTCAGGGGACCTATGGCTACACCTTC.